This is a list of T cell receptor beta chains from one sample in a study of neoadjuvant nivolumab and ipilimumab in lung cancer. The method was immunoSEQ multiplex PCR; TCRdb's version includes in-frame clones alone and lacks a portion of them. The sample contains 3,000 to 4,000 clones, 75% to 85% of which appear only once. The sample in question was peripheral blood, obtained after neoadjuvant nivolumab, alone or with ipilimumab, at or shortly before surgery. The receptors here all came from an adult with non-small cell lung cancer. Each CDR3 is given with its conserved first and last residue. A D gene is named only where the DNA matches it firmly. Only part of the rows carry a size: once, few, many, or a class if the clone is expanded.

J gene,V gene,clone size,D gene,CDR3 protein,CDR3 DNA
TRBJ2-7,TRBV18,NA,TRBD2,CASSPVVGGSYEQYF,TGTGCCAGCTCCCCGGTTGTGGGAGGGTCTTACGAGCAGTACTTC
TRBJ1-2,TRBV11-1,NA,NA,CASSLRAPLTGGGYTF,TGTGCCAGCAGCCTTAGGGCGCCCCTGACAGGTGGGGGCTACACCTTC
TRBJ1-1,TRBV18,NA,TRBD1,CASSSATGGDGEAFF,TGTGCCAGCTCATCTGCGACAGGGGGGGATGGTGAAGCTTTCTTT
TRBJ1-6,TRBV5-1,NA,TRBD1,CASSSRDREWPPLHF,TGCGCCAGCAGCTCACGGGACAGGGAATGGCCACCCCTCCACTTT
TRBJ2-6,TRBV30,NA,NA,CAWRVWAPGANVLTF,TGTGCCTGGAGAGTATGGGCACCTGGGGCCAACGTCCTGACTTTC
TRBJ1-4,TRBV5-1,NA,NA,CASSIQGPPNEKLFF,TGCGCCAGCAGCATACAGGGCCCTCCGAATGAAAAACTGTTTTTT
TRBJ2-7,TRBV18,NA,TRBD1,CASSPSTGDHYEQYF,TGTGCCAGCTCACCTTCGACAGGGGACCACTACGAGCAGTACTTC
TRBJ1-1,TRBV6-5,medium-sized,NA,CASTVLGDTEAFF,TGTGCCAGCACCGTACTAGGGGATACTGAAGCTTTCTTT
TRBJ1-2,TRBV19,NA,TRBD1,CASSVQTGGRDGYTF,TGTGCCAGTAGTGTTCAGACAGGGGGCCGTGATGGCTACACCTTC
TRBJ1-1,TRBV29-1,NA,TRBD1,CSAYRGNTEAFF,TGCAGCGCTTACAGGGGGAACACTGAAGCTTTCTTT
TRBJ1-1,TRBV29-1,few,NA,CSATANTEAFF,TGCAGCGCTACAGCGAACACTGAAGCTTTCTTT
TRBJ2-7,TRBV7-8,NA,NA,CASSSNLYEQYF,TGTGCCAGCAGCTCAAACCTTTACGAGCAGTACTTC
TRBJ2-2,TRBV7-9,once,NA,CASSPEIGRGTGELFF,TGTGCCAGCAGCCCAGAGATTGGTCGGGGCACCGGGGAGCTGTTTTTT
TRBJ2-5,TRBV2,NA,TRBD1,CASRTGKETQYF,TGTGCCAGCAGGACAGGGAAAGAGACCCAGTACTTC
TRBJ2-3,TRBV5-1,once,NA,CASTSGSGAGDTQYF,TGCGCCAGCACATCGGGGTCAGGGGCGGGAGATACGCAGTATTTT
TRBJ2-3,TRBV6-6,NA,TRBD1,CASSGDRGPSTDTQYF,TGTGCCAGCAGTGGCGACAGGGGCCCTAGCACAGATACGCAGTATTTT
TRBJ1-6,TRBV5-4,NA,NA,CASTFRPRDPLHF,TGTGCCAGCACCTTTCGACCACGGGACCCCCTCCACTTT